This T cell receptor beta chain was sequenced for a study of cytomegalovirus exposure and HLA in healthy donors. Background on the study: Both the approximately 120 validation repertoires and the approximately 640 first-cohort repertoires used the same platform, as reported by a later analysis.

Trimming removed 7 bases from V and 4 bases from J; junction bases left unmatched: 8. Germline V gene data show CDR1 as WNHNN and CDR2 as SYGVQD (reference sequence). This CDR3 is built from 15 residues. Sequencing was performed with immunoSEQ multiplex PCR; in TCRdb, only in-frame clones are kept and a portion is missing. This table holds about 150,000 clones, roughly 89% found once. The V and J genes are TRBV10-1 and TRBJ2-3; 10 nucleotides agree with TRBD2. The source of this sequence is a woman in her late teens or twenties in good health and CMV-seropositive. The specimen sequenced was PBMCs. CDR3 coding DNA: TGCGCCAGCACCCCAAGCGGGAGGGCCCCAGATACGCAGTATTTT. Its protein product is CASTPSGRAPDTQYF.